This is a list of T cell receptor beta chains from one sample in a study of technical replicates of blood from a few donors. Repertoires were generated with immunoSEQ multiplex PCR, while TCRdb's copy carries only in-frame clones and drops some. The sample lists approximately 100,000 clones; almost 96% were seen once. The material sequenced was T cells isolated from PBMCs. The receptors were sampled from a human donor in good health. The CDR3 runs from the conserved cysteine through the conserved F or W. Each record gives: J gene, CDR3 length, V gene, clone size, D gene, CDR3 protein, CDR3 DNA. The D gene is left open where the match is weak. Clone size is given for some rows only: seen once, a few or many times, or a class if the clone is expanded.

TRBJ1-2	18	TRBV4-1	-	TRBD1	CASSQPTYSGTGGRGYTF	TGCGCCAGCAGCCAACCTACCTATTCCGGGACAGGGGGTAGAGGCTACACCTTC
TRBJ2-1	15	TRBV28	-	-	CASSPREKGYNEQFF	TGTGCCAGCAGTCCTCGGGAGAAGGGTTACAATGAGCAGTTCTTC
TRBJ1-4	15	TRBV27	once	-	CASSFVGAEWEKLFF	TGTGCCAGCAGTTTTGTGGGGGCCGAGTGGGAAAAACTGTTTTTT
TRBJ1-2	16	TRBV30	once	TRBD1	CAWNGFPGQDNYGYTF	TGTGCCTGGAATGGATTCCCGGGACAGGACAACTATGGCTACACCTTC
TRBJ2-7	14	TRBV5-8	-	-	CASSLPGTQYEQYF	TGTGCCAGCAGCCTTCCCGGGACTCAGTACGAGCAGTACTTC
TRBJ2-7	15	TRBV5-1	-	-	CASSLALGQAYEQYF	TGCGCCAGCAGCTTGGCCTTAGGACAAGCCTACGAGCAGTACTTC
TRBJ1-1	14	TRBV27	-	-	CASSFTISGGSAFF	TGTGCCAGCAGTTTCACGATTTCTGGGGGCTCCGCTTTCTTT
TRBJ2-5	14	TRBV15	-	-	CATSREGQGGTQYF	TGTGCCACCAGCAGAGAAGGGCAGGGAGGGACCCAGTACTTC
TRBJ2-1	16	TRBV18	-	-	CASSSKRLSSYNEQFF	TGTGCCAGCTCCTCCAAGCGGTTAAGCTCCTACAATGAGCAGTTCTTC
TRBJ1-2	14	TRBV4-2	-	-	CASSQVMGAYGYTF	TGTGCCAGCAGCCAAGTCATGGGGGCCTATGGCTACACCTTC
TRBJ2-3	17	TRBV5-1	-	TRBD1	CASNMEPGTGGTDTQYF	TGCGCCAGCAACATGGAGCCCGGGACAGGAGGCACAGATACGCAGTATTTT
TRBJ1-4	14	TRBV6-5	-	-	CASKDTATNEKLFF	TGTGCCAGCAAGGACACCGCAACTAATGAAAAACTGTTTTTT
TRBJ2-5	18	TRBV5-5	once	TRBD1	CASSADRGLARNQETQYF	TGTGCCAGCAGCGCGGACAGGGGGCTGGCGAGGAACCAAGAGACCCAGTACTTC
TRBJ1-4	17	TRBV5-1	-	TRBD1	CASSLKTGDHSNEKLFF	TGCGCCAGCAGCTTAAAGACAGGGGACCATTCTAATGAAAAACTGTTTTTT
TRBJ2-2	15	TRBV4-1	-	-	CASSHSVADTGELFF	TGCGCCAGCAGCCATTCAGTAGCGGACACCGGGGAGCTGTTTTTT
TRBJ1-2	13	TRBV5-1	-	-	CASSETHPAGYTF	TGCGCCAGCAGCGAGACACACCCCGCGGGCTACACCTTC
TRBJ2-7	14	TRBV7-9	-	-	CASSAQTLGYEQYF	TGTGCCAGCAGCGCACAAACACTAGGGTACGAGCAGTACTTC
TRBJ2-7	15	TRBV6-5	-	-	CASSYSVSSSYEQYF	TGTGCCAGCAGTTACTCCGTGTCTAGCTCCTACGAGCAGTACTTC
TRBJ1-3	17	TRBV5-8	-	-	CASSSLPGRGTGNTIYF	TGTGCCAGCAGCTCACTCCCCGGGAGAGGGACTGGAAACACCATATATTTT